Listed below are T cell receptor beta chains from one sample, sequenced in a study of regulatory T cells. The assay was immunoSEQ multiplex PCR, and TCRdb's table has in-frame clones only and misses some. The sample lists over 35,000 clones, over 75% occurring once. The sequenced material came from conventional CD4+ T cells sorted from blood. These receptors all stem from a person between 18 and 30 years old with CD3G deficiency. CDR3s include the opening cysteine and the closing phenylalanine or tryptophan. The D gene is left open where the match is weak. Size values are once, few and many counts, or a class for expanded clones, and some rows have none.

d_call: TRBD1
clone_size: -
v_call: TRBV6-1
j_call: TRBJ1-5
cdr3_aa: CASSERTGARNQPQHF
cdr3_nt: TGTGCCAGCAGTGAACGGACAGGGGCGCGCAATCAGCCCCAGCATTTT

d_call: -
clone_size: -
v_call: TRBV28
j_call: TRBJ2-7
cdr3_aa: CASSPRGYEQYF
cdr3_nt: TGTGCCAGCAGTCCCAGGGGTTACGAGCAGTACTTC

d_call: -
clone_size: -
v_call: TRBV20-1
j_call: TRBJ2-7
cdr3_aa: CSASKTDEQYF
cdr3_nt: TGCAGTGCTAGTAAGACAGACGAGCAGTACTTC

d_call: -
clone_size: -
v_call: TRBV28
j_call: TRBJ1-2
cdr3_aa: CASSQGNYGYTF
cdr3_nt: TGTGCCAGCAGTCAAGGGAACTATGGCTACACCTTC

d_call: -
clone_size: -
v_call: TRBV28
j_call: TRBJ2-1
cdr3_aa: CASSRPQGYNEQFF
cdr3_nt: TGTGCCAGCAGTCGCCCTCAGGGTTACAATGAGCAGTTCTTC

d_call: -
clone_size: -
v_call: TRBV7-3
j_call: TRBJ2-7
cdr3_aa: CASSVGPGGEQYF
cdr3_nt: TGTGCCAGCAGCGTGGGGCCCGGCGGGGAGCAGTACTTC

d_call: -
clone_size: -
v_call: TRBV5-1
j_call: TRBJ2-7
cdr3_aa: CASSLGAEYEQYF
cdr3_nt: TGCGCCAGCAGCTTGGGGGCAGAGTACGAGCAGTACTTC

d_call: -
clone_size: few
v_call: TRBV6-1
j_call: TRBJ1-1
cdr3_aa: CASSPGFQNTEAFF
cdr3_nt: TGTGCCAGCAGCCCGGGTTTCCAGAACACTGAAGCTTTCTTT

d_call: TRBD1
clone_size: -
v_call: TRBV28
j_call: TRBJ2-7
cdr3_aa: CASSSPGTGAQEQYF
cdr3_nt: TGTGCCAGCAGTTCCCCCGGGACAGGGGCTCAGGAGCAGTACTTC

d_call: -
clone_size: -
v_call: TRBV6-1
j_call: TRBJ1-3
cdr3_aa: CASSERESSGNTIYF
cdr3_nt: TGTGCCAGCAGTGAACGGGAAAGCTCTGGAAACACCATATATTTT

d_call: -
clone_size: once
v_call: TRBV11-2
j_call: TRBJ2-1
cdr3_aa: CASSLDGQLNEQFF
cdr3_nt: TGTGCCAGCAGCTTAGATGGGCAGCTTAATGAGCAGTTCTTC

d_call: TRBD2
clone_size: -
v_call: TRBV6-1
j_call: TRBJ2-7
cdr3_aa: CASKPGLAGYEQYF
cdr3_nt: TGTGCCAGCAAACCGGGACTAGCGGGTTACGAGCAGTACTTC

d_call: -
clone_size: -
v_call: TRBV4-1
j_call: TRBJ1-3
cdr3_aa: CASSQDRRNTIYF
cdr3_nt: TGCGCCAGCAGCCAAGATAGGAGGAACACCATATATTTT

d_call: TRBD2
clone_size: -
v_call: TRBV5-1
j_call: TRBJ2-1
cdr3_aa: CASRPRGGVVEQFF
cdr3_nt: TGCGCCAGCAGGCCCCGGGGAGGGGTGGTTGAGCAGTTCTTC

d_call: -
clone_size: -
v_call: TRBV28
j_call: TRBJ2-4
cdr3_aa: CASSFGKTNIQYF
cdr3_nt: TGTGCCAGCAGTTTTGGCAAAACAAACATTCAGTACTTC

d_call: TRBD2
clone_size: -
v_call: TRBV28
j_call: TRBJ2-1
cdr3_aa: CASSLGGLAVYNEQFF
cdr3_nt: TGTGCCAGCAGTTTGGGCGGACTAGCGGTATACAATGAGCAGTTCTTC

d_call: -
clone_size: once
v_call: TRBV28
j_call: TRBJ2-7
cdr3_aa: CASSTSGPYHEQYF
cdr3_nt: TGTGCCAGCAGCACAAGCGGTCCCTACCACGAGCAGTACTTC

d_call: TRBD2
clone_size: -
v_call: TRBV28
j_call: TRBJ2-1
cdr3_aa: CASSPGVAGYYEQFF
cdr3_nt: TGTGCCAGCAGTCCCGGGGTAGCGGGATATTATGAGCAGTTCTTC

d_call: -
clone_size: once
v_call: TRBV28
j_call: TRBJ2-7
cdr3_aa: CASSFSSVRDTHYEQYF
cdr3_nt: TGTGCCAGCAGTTTCTCATCCGTCCGGGACACGCACTACGAGCAGTACTTC

d_call: TRBD2
clone_size: -
v_call: TRBV7-9
j_call: TRBJ2-1
cdr3_aa: CASSFERGGPNEQFF
cdr3_nt: TGTGCCAGCAGCTTTGAGCGGGGGGGCCCTAATGAGCAGTTCTTC

d_call: -
clone_size: -
v_call: TRBV5-1
j_call: TRBJ2-7
cdr3_aa: CASSLTPGVGEQYF
cdr3_nt: TGCGCCAGCAGCTTAACCCCAGGGGTAGGGGAGCAGTACTTC

d_call: TRBD2
clone_size: -
v_call: TRBV10-3
j_call: TRBJ2-1
cdr3_aa: CARASGDRHEQFF
cdr3_nt: TGTGCCAGGGCTAGCGGGGACCGTCATGAGCAGTTCTTC

d_call: -
clone_size: once
v_call: TRBV5-5
j_call: TRBJ2-4
cdr3_aa: CASSVGHTTQNIQYF
cdr3_nt: TGTGCCAGCAGCGTGGGACACACGACCCAAAACATTCAGTACTTC

d_call: -
clone_size: -
v_call: TRBV11-2
j_call: TRBJ1-1
cdr3_aa: CASSLRPVTEAFF
cdr3_nt: TGTGCCAGCAGTCTAAGGCCGGTCACTGAAGCTTTCTTT

d_call: TRBD2
clone_size: -
v_call: TRBV11-2
j_call: TRBJ2-7
cdr3_aa: CASSYDSGGGRNEQYF
cdr3_nt: TGTGCCAGCAGCTACGACTCGGGGGGAGGCCGCAACGAGCAGTACTTC

d_call: TRBD2
clone_size: -
v_call: TRBV11-2
j_call: TRBJ2-5
cdr3_aa: CASSLGWGGETQYF
cdr3_nt: TGTGCCAGCAGCTTAGGTTGGGGGGGTGAGACCCAGTACTTC

d_call: -
clone_size: -
v_call: TRBV6-1
j_call: TRBJ2-6
cdr3_aa: CASRGRKAGANVLTF
cdr3_nt: TGTGCCAGCAGGGGAAGGAAAGCTGGGGCCAACGTCCTGACTTTC

d_call: -
clone_size: once
v_call: TRBV7-9
j_call: TRBJ2-1
cdr3_aa: CASSSPLREQFF
cdr3_nt: TGTGCCAGCAGCTCGCCTCTTAGGGAGCAGTTCTTC

d_call: -
clone_size: -
v_call: TRBV10-3
j_call: TRBJ1-2
cdr3_aa: CAISEEGGQDGYTF
cdr3_nt: TGTGCCATCAGTGAGGAGGGGGGGCAAGATGGCTACACCTTC

d_call: -
clone_size: -
v_call: TRBV6-1
j_call: TRBJ2-1
cdr3_aa: CASRELYNEQFF
cdr3_nt: TGTGCCAGCAGGGAACTTTACAATGAGCAGTTCTTC

d_call: -
clone_size: -
v_call: TRBV5-1
j_call: TRBJ2-5
cdr3_aa: CASKLGHSQETQYF
cdr3_nt: TGCGCCAGCAAGCTTGGTCACAGCCAAGAGACCCAGTACTTC

d_call: TRBD2
clone_size: -
v_call: TRBV5-1
j_call: TRBJ2-3
cdr3_aa: CASSALAGGGTDTQYF
cdr3_nt: TGCGCCAGCAGCGCACTAGCGGGCGGGGGCACAGATACGCAGTATTTT

d_call: -
clone_size: -
v_call: TRBV28
j_call: TRBJ1-2
cdr3_aa: CASHSAGYGYTF
cdr3_nt: TGTGCCTCCCACTCCGCTGGGTATGGCTACACCTTC

d_call: TRBD2
clone_size: once
v_call: TRBV5-1
j_call: TRBJ2-7
cdr3_aa: CASSLETSGEGYEQYF
cdr3_nt: TGCGCCAGCAGCTTGGAGACTAGCGGGGAAGGGTACGAGCAGTACTTC

d_call: -
clone_size: few
v_call: TRBV6-1
j_call: TRBJ1-2
cdr3_aa: CASRVRDGYTF
cdr3_nt: TGTGCCAGCAGGGTCAGAGATGGCTACACCTTC

d_call: -
clone_size: -
v_call: TRBV21-1
j_call: TRBJ1-2
cdr3_aa: CASSGRNGGYTF
cdr3_nt: TGTGCCAGCAGCGGGAGGAACGGTGGCTACACCTTC

d_call: -
clone_size: -
v_call: TRBV6-1
j_call: TRBJ1-4
cdr3_aa: CASSEGKGRILEKLFF
cdr3_nt: TGTGCCAGCAGTGAAGGGAAGGGGCGGATACTTGAAAAGCTGTTTTTT

d_call: TRBD2
clone_size: -
v_call: TRBV30
j_call: TRBJ2-4
cdr3_aa: CAWSVGGAKNIQYF
cdr3_nt: TGTGCCTGGAGTGTCGGGGGGGCCAAAAACATTCAGTACTTC

d_call: TRBD1
clone_size: -
v_call: TRBV6-1
j_call: TRBJ2-7
cdr3_aa: CASSGQGDGEQYF
cdr3_nt: TGTGCCAGCAGTGGACAGGGAGACGGGGAGCAGTACTTC

d_call: -
clone_size: -
v_call: TRBV6-6
j_call: TRBJ2-3
cdr3_aa: CASSRDFTDTQYF
cdr3_nt: TGTGCCAGCAGCCGGGACTTCACAGATACGCAGTATTTT

d_call: -
clone_size: few
v_call: TRBV6-1
j_call: TRBJ1-5
cdr3_aa: CASSGVGVGNQPQHF
cdr3_nt: TGTGCCAGCAGTGGAGTAGGGGTGGGGAATCAGCCCCAGCATTTT

d_call: -
clone_size: -
v_call: TRBV28
j_call: TRBJ1-1
cdr3_aa: CASSPADKRNTEAFF
cdr3_nt: TGTGCCAGCAGTCCCGCGGACAAAAGAAACACTGAAGCTTTCTTT

d_call: -
clone_size: -
v_call: TRBV7-9
j_call: TRBJ1-3
cdr3_aa: CATGRDGNTIYF
cdr3_nt: TGTGCCACTGGACGGGATGGAAACACCATATATTTT

d_call: TRBD2
clone_size: -
v_call: TRBV19
j_call: TRBJ2-2
cdr3_aa: CASSMRGTRPTGELFF
cdr3_nt: TGTGCCAGTAGTATGAGAGGGACTAGACCTACCGGGGAGCTGTTTTTT

d_call: -
clone_size: -
v_call: TRBV19
j_call: TRBJ1-5
cdr3_aa: CASSMDPSKPQHF
cdr3_nt: TGTGCCAGTAGTATGGACCCTTCCAAACCCCAGCATTTT

d_call: -
clone_size: -
v_call: TRBV30
j_call: TRBJ1-2
cdr3_aa: CAWSGKSYTF
cdr3_nt: TGTGCCTGGAGTGGTAAAAGTTACACCTTC

d_call: TRBD1
clone_size: once
v_call: TRBV7-2
j_call: TRBJ1-1
cdr3_aa: CASSLDRERPAFF
cdr3_nt: TGTGCCAGCAGCTTGGACAGGGAAAGGCCAGCTTTCTTT

d_call: -
clone_size: -
v_call: TRBV28
j_call: TRBJ2-3
cdr3_aa: CASSLRVPDTQYF
cdr3_nt: TGTGCCAGCAGTTTAAGGGTCCCGGATACGCAGTATTTT

d_call: -
clone_size: -
v_call: TRBV27
j_call: TRBJ2-7
cdr3_aa: CASSRNGDSLIF
cdr3_nt: TGTGCCAGCAGCCGAAATGGTGACAGCCTGATATTC

d_call: -
clone_size: -
v_call: TRBV6-1
j_call: TRBJ1-2
cdr3_aa: CASSTGDAVSNGYTF
cdr3_nt: TGTGCCAGCAGTACGGGGGACGCGGTCTCTAATGGCTACACCTTC

d_call: TRBD2
clone_size: -
v_call: TRBV28
j_call: TRBJ2-1
cdr3_aa: CASRRPGTSGRKGGEQFF
cdr3_nt: TGTGCCAGCCGCCGCCCCGGGACTAGCGGGAGAAAAGGGGGTGAGCAGTTCTTC

d_call: TRBD1
clone_size: -
v_call: TRBV5-1
j_call: TRBJ1-1
cdr3_aa: CASSLVGQANTEAFF
cdr3_nt: TGCGCCAGCAGTCTTGTGGGACAGGCGAACACTGAAGCTTTCTTT

d_call: -
clone_size: -
v_call: TRBV28
j_call: TRBJ1-2
cdr3_aa: CASSPTPNSGYTF
cdr3_nt: TGTGCCAGCAGTCCTACCCCGAATAGCGGCTACACCTTC

d_call: -
clone_size: -
v_call: TRBV6-1
j_call: TRBJ2-7
cdr3_aa: CASSQQGTRSYEQYF
cdr3_nt: TGTGCCAGCAGCCAACAGGGTACTCGCTCCTACGAGCAGTACTTC

d_call: -
clone_size: -
v_call: TRBV6-1
j_call: TRBJ2-7
cdr3_aa: CASRARQVPYEQYF
cdr3_nt: TGTGCCAGCAGGGCCCGACAGGTTCCCTACGAGCAGTACTTC

d_call: TRBD1
clone_size: -
v_call: TRBV7-8
j_call: TRBJ2-7
cdr3_aa: CASSLAGQGRYEQYF
cdr3_nt: TGTGCCAGCAGCTTAGCGGGACAGGGTCGCTACGAGCAGTACTTC

d_call: TRBD1
clone_size: -
v_call: TRBV11-2
j_call: TRBJ2-7
cdr3_aa: CASSTGTGYSEQYF
cdr3_nt: TGTGCCAGCAGTACCGGGACAGGGTATTCCGAGCAGTACTTC

d_call: -
clone_size: once
v_call: TRBV7-2
j_call: TRBJ1-1
cdr3_aa: CASSLGTTNTEAFF
cdr3_nt: TGTGCCAGCAGCTTGGGGACAACGAACACTGAAGCTTTCTTT

d_call: TRBD1
clone_size: -
v_call: TRBV5-1
j_call: TRBJ2-7
cdr3_aa: CASSFDGQGSSYEQYF
cdr3_nt: TGCGCCAGCAGCTTTGACGGACAGGGCAGCTCCTACGAGCAGTACTTC